The 31 T cell receptor beta chains listed next were all sequenced from one sample in a study of cytomegalovirus exposure and HLA in healthy donors listed by TCRdb under 2017. The library was built by means of the immunoSEQ multiplex PCR assay. The table was pulled from immuneACCESS by TCRdb, which kept in-frame rearrangements only. Such tables lose some clones; where checked, under half of the loss comes from unresolved V genes, and the rest has no known cause. This sample comprises 120,000 or so clones, about 90% of them detected only once. The ten most abundant clones make up less than 2% of the sample. Sequenced material: PBMCs. Every receptor here comes from a woman aged 18-29 years in good health and CMV-seronegative.

This chain uses TRBV9 with TRBJ2-7, with D possibly TRBD2 on 5 matching bases. The CDR3 extends over 15 amino acids. CDR1 is SGDLS and CDR2 is YYNGEE in the germline V gene. V lost 0 bases and J 0 bases, leaving 10 bases between the germline ends. CDR3 bases: TGTGCCAGCAGCGTAGAGGCTAGCAGCTCCTACGAGCAGTACTTC. Translating it yields CASSVEASSSYEQYF. The full variable domain, completed using reference TRBV9 and TRBJ2-7, is DSGVTQTPKHLITATGQRVTLRCSPRSGDLSVYWYQQSLDQGLQFLIQYYNGEERAKGNILERFSAQQFPDLHSELNLSSLELGDSALYFCASSVEASSSYEQYFGPGTRLTVT.

The J gene is TRBJ2-2, the V gene TRBV6-5; D may be TRBD1 (6 bases). The germline gives CDR1 MNHEY, CDR2 SVGAGI. The ends were cut back, 5 bases at V and 3 bases at J, with 13 bases in the middle. The CDR3 covers 15 residues. The CDR3: CASSRQAGDTGELFF. As DNA, the CDR3 is TGTGCCAGCAGTAGACAGGCTGGGGACACCGGGGAGCTGTTTTTT.

The rearrangement joins TRBV5-1 to TRBJ2-1; 9 nucleotides agree with TRBD2. From germline, CDR1 is SGHRS and CDR2 YFSETQ. The junction had 7 bases not matched to a gene; V was cut back by 3 bases and J by 3 bases. This CDR3 is 16 amino acids long. Written as DNA, the CDR3 is TGCGCCAGCAGCTCTAAAGCGGGAGGAGTCTACAATGAGCAGTTCTTC. It is translated as CASSSKAGGVYNEQFF.

V gene TRBV28 combines with J gene TRBJ2-1, with TRBD2 identical over 7 bases. The CDR3 consists of 13 residues. CDR1 and CDR2 from the germline V gene are MDHEN and SYDVKM. Trimming removed 6 bases from V and 7 bases from J; junction bases left unmatched: 6. CDR3 sequence (DNA): TGTGCCAGCAGAGTGGGCGGGAGTAATGAGCAGTTCTTC. Amino acid sequence: CASRVGGSNEQFF.

The gene calls are TRBV19 and TRBJ1-1; unclear D gene. The germline V gene encodes CDR1 LNHDA and CDR2 SQIVND (reference sequence). The germline V and J ends were trimmed by 6 bases and 1 base, with 18 bases remaining between them. This CDR3 has 16 residues. CDR3 sequence reads: CASSVVKLPGNTEAFF. The CDR3 DNA follows: TGTGCCAGTAGCGTTGTAAAGTTGCCCGGGAACACTGAAGCTTTCTTT.

The chain couples TRBV6-5 to TRBJ1-2; 7 nucleotides align to TRBD1. In germline, CDR1 is MNHEY, CDR2 SVGAGI. The CDR3 totals 13 residues. Trimming took 2 bases from V and 8 from J; bases not matched to a gene: 5. Here the CDR3 DNA reads TGTGCCAGCAGTTACGACAGGGCGGAGGGCTACACCTTC. This sequence encodes CASSYDRAEGYTF.

The gene calls are TRBV25-1 and TRBJ1-1; tentative D call: TRBD1 (6 bases). V was pared by 6 bases and J by 5 bases, with 22 bases between. CDR3 size: 16 residues. Per the germline V gene, CDR1 is MGHDK and CDR2 is SYGVNS. In DNA form, the CDR3 reads TGTGCCAGCAGCCAACTAATCTCGGGTAGGGGGACTGAAGCTTTCTTT. Its translation: CASSQLISGRGTEAFF. The entire variable domain, with the rest obtained from reference TRBV25-1 and TRBJ1-1, is as follows: EADIYQTPRYLVIGTGKKITLECSQTMGHDKMYWYQQDPGMELHLIHYSYGVNSTEKGDLSSESTVSRIRTEHFPLTLESARPSHTSQYLCASSQLISGRGTEAFFGQGTRLTVV.

The chain joins TRBV2 to TRBJ2-7; 13 positions match TRBD2. Per the germline V gene, CDR1 is SNHLY and CDR2 is FYNNEI. The CDR3 has 14 amino acids. The junction had 6 bases not matched to a gene; V was cut back by 7 bases and J by 6 bases. CDR3 bases: TGTGCCAGCATCTCGGGACTAGCGGGATTCGAGCAGTACTTC. This gives the protein CASISGLAGFEQYF.

The chain uses TRBV12-2 and TRBJ2-5; the table's D call TRBD1 went unverified against the DNA. TRBV12-2 is labeled a pseudogene. The CDR3 length is 14 residues. In nucleotides, the CDR3 is TGTGCAAGTCGCTCAGAGGACAGCCAAGAGACCCAGTACTTC. The encoded protein is CASRSEDSQETQYF.

The chain recombines TRBV7-2 with TRBJ1-6; TRBD1 agrees at 12 bases. CDR3 length equals 18 residues. The trim removed 5 bases at V and 3 bases at J, leaving 8 bases unmatched. Per the germline V gene, CDR1 is SGHTA and CDR2 is FQGNSA. CDR3 sequence: CASSLGTGGGLYNSPLHF. The CDR3 DNA follows: TGTGCCAGCAGCCTCGGGACAGGGGGCGGCCTCTATAATTCACCCCTCCACTTT.

J is TRBJ1-3 and V is TRBV30; 8 positions match TRBD1. With 3 bases clipped from V and 0 bases from J, the junction kept 4 bases outside the gene matches. Germline CDR1 and CDR2: GTSNPN and SVGIG (reference sequence). The CDR3 length is 15 residues. The DNA of the CDR3 is TGTGCCTGGAGCCCGGGACAGGCCTCTGGAAACACCATATATTTT. Its protein product is CAWSPGQASGNTIYF.

The rearrangement joins TRBV2 to TRBJ2-3; weak D call: TRBD1 (6 bases). There are 16 residues in the CDR3. Germline CDR1 reads SNHLY; CDR2 reads FYNNEI. V was cut by 3 bases and J by 3 bases, with 16 bases left in between. CDR3: CASSDPGARGTDTQYF. Here the CDR3 DNA reads TGTGCCAGCAGTGACCCAGGGGCCCGAGGTACAGATACGCAGTATTTT.

The chain has TRBV25-1 and TRBJ2-3, with TRBD2 as a possible D gene (5 bases). V shed 4 bases and J shed 8 bases, with 25 bases lying between them. This CDR3 has 17 residues. The germline CDR1 and CDR2 sequences are MGHDK and SYGVNS. CDR3 sequence: CASSAPFGQVAAGTQYF. Written as DNA, the CDR3 is TGTGCCAGCAGTGCTCCCTTTGGGCAGGTTGCCGCGGGTACGCAGTATTTT.

This rearrangement joins TRBV28 to TRBJ1-1, with 7 bases matching TRBD1. CDR1 and CDR2 from the germline V gene are MDHEN and SYDVKM. V gave up 2 bases and J gave up 0 bases; unmatched junction bases: 6. The CDR3 is 16 amino acids. CDR3 in amino acids: CASSLEGANMNTEAFF. In nucleotides, the CDR3 is TGTGCCAGCAGTTTAGAGGGGGCCAACATGAACACTGAAGCTTTCTTT.

The chain recombines TRBV27 with TRBJ2-1; 8 bases map to TRBD2. Losses at the gene ends were 2 bases for V and 7 bases for J; bases not matched to a gene: 10. CDR1 and CDR2 from the germline V gene are MNHEY and SMNVEV (reference sequence). The CDR3 spans 16 residues. CDR3 residues: CASSLMVSGAWNEQFF. The CDR3 DNA follows: TGTGCCAGCAGTTTAATGGTTAGCGGGGCGTGGAATGAGCAGTTCTTC.

The V gene is TRBV14, the J gene TRBJ2-5, with 8 bases matching TRBD1. The CDR3 length is 16 residues. J was trimmed by 3 bases and V by 4 bases; bases with no gene match: 10. Per the germline V gene, CDR1 is SGHDN and CDR2 is FVKESK. DNA of the CDR3: TGTGCCAGCAGCCCGAGTGACGGGACAGGCAAAGAGACCCAGTACTTC. Its translation is CASSPSDGTGKETQYF.

This clone has a single count. CDR3 nucleotides: TGTGCCTGGAGGCCCCCCCCCAGGGGTGGGGTGGGGCAGCCCCAGCATTTT. This sequence encodes CAWRPPPRGGVGQPQHF. This rearrangement joins TRBV30 to TRBJ1-5, with D maybe TRBD1 (6 bases). This CDR3 region has 17 residues. Germline CDR1 is GTSNPN and CDR2 is SVGIG (reference sequence). V lost 3 bases, J lost 7 bases, and 25 bases lay in between.

The chain joins TRBV7-6 to TRBJ2-6; 10 bases are a match to TRBD2. Germline assignment: CDR1 SGHVS and CDR2 FNYEAQ. V shed 7 bases, J shed 2 bases, and the junction held 11 bases outside the gene matches. CDR3 size: 18 residues. Here the CDR3 DNA reads TGTGCCAGCACCCCCGGCCCCGGGACTAGCGCTGGGGCCAACGTCCTGACTTTC. Amino acids: CASTPGPGTSAGANVLTF.

The V gene is TRBV18, the J gene TRBJ1-1, with unresolved D. Trimming left V 3 bases short and J 6 bases short, with 11 bases between. Looked up from germline, CDR1 is KGHSH and CDR2 is LQKENI. The CDR3 has 13 amino acids. The CDR3 reads CASSPPQKPEAFF. DNA for the CDR3: TGTGCCAGCTCACCCCCACAGAAACCTGAAGCTTTCTTT.

This chain connects TRBV27 to TRBJ2-5, with D uncertain. The CDR3 consists of 13 residues. Germline assignment: CDR1 MNHEY and CDR2 SMNVEV (reference sequence). The V end was cut by 4 bases, the J end by 5 bases, with 11 bases between. The CDR3 is CASSSPARETQYF. Here the CDR3 DNA reads TGTGCCAGCAGTTCACCGGCCAGGGAGACCCAGTACTTC.

This clone was recorded once. The chain is built from TRBV5-6 and TRBJ2-3, with D possibly being TRBD2 (7 bases). The germline V and J ends were trimmed by 4 bases and 4 bases, with 13 bases remaining between them. CDR3 size: 14 residues. The germline V gene has CDR1 SGHDT and CDR2 YYEEEE. CDR3 sequence reads: CASSPGGHADTQYF. CDR3 nucleotides: TGTGCCAGCAGCCCGGGGGGCCACGCAGATACGCAGTATTTT.

V and J are TRBV6-6 and TRBJ1-4, with TRBD1 identical over 7 bases. Trimming took 6 bases from V and 4 from J; bases not matched to a gene: 2. Germline CDR1 is MNHNY and CDR2 is SVGAGI (reference sequence). This CDR3 contains 13 residues. The CDR3 protein is CASRRGLNEKLFF. CDR3 coding DNA: TGTGCCAGCAGGAGGGGGCTTAATGAAAAACTGTTTTTT.

The genes are TRBV6-1 and TRBJ2-7; 10 bases fit TRBD1. CDR1 and CDR2 from the germline V gene are MNHNS and SASEGT. V lost 6 bases to trimming and J lost 0 bases; unmatched junction nucleotides: 5. CDR3 length: 15 residues. The CDR3 DNA reads as TGTGCCAGCAGCGCCAGGACAGGGGGCTCCTACGAGCAGTACTTC. This gives the protein CASSARTGGSYEQYF.

The chain has TRBV11-3 and TRBJ2-7; D is perhaps TRBD1 (6 bases). Germline CDR1 SGHNT, CDR2 YENEEA. V dropped 0 bases and J dropped 1 base, with 10 bases sitting between them. The CDR3 spans 15 residues. The CDR3 sequence: CASSLEWTVSYEQYF. CDR3 coding DNA: TGTGCCAGCAGCTTAGAGTGGACAGTTTCCTACGAGCAGTACTTC.

The J gene is TRBJ1-2, the V gene TRBV11-3; 9 nucleotides line up with TRBD1. J gave up 7 bases and V 4 bases, and 7 bases lay outside the gene matches. This CDR3 spans 14 amino acids. Germline V gives CDR1 SGHNT, CDR2 YENEEA. CDR3 sequence (DNA): TGTGCCAGCAGCTCCGGGACAGGGACCTTTGGCTACACCTTC. Amino acid sequence: CASSSGTGTFGYTF.

V and J are TRBV5-1 and TRBJ2-5; 9 positions agree with TRBD1. Germline trimming cut 2 bases from V and 5 bases from J; bases unmatched to any gene: 7. CDR1 and CDR2 from the germline V gene are SGHRS and YFSETQ. This CDR3 is 15 amino acids long. CDR3: CASSFWDRDSETQYF. CDR3 in DNA: TGCGCCAGCAGCTTCTGGGACAGGGACAGCGAGACCCAGTACTTC.

V usage is TRBV21-1 and J usage is TRBJ2-5; TRBD2 was called by the table and not checked on the DNA. TRBV21-1 is flagged as a pseudogene. The CDR3 totals 14 residues. The CDR3 DNA is TGTGCCAGCAGCCCCCGACTAGCGGAAGAGACCCAGTACTTC. Its translation is CASSPRLAEETQYF.

V gene TRBV2 combines with J gene TRBJ2-7; 8 nucleotides match TRBD1. The V segment lost 6 bases and the J segment 9 bases; nucleotides outside the gene matches: 4. CDR3 length: 11 residues. Germline CDR1 is SNHLY and CDR2 is FYNNEI. CDR3 residues: CASRRDRGQYF. CDR3 in DNA: TGTGCCAGCAGGCGCGACAGGGGGCAGTACTTC.

In its sample, this clone was seen once. This sequence joins TRBV7-3 and TRBJ2-1, with 7 bases that match TRBD2. CDR1 is SGHTA, CDR2 FQGTGA, per germline. Trimming took 5 bases from V and 5 from J; bases not matched to a gene: 18. This CDR3 has 18 residues. The CDR3 is CASSPSSGLAGDDNEQFF. As DNA, the CDR3 is TGTGCCAGCAGCCCATCAAGCGGGTTGGCGGGGGACGACAATGAGCAGTTCTTC.

The V gene is TRBV28, the J gene TRBJ1-2, with D uncertain. This CDR3 has 15 residues. CDR1 is MDHEN and CDR2 is SYDVKM in the germline V gene. V was cut by 3 bases and J by 0 bases, with 11 bases left in between. The CDR3 DNA reads as TGTGCCAGCAGTTTCCTCACGCCAGCTAACTATGGCTACACCTTC. Protein product: CASSFLTPANYGYTF.

The gene calls are TRBV6-6 and TRBJ1-1; 7 nucleotides align to TRBD1. The V and J ends lost 6 bases and 10 bases, in that order; junction bases with no gene match: 8. Germline CDR1 reads MNHNY; CDR2 reads SVGAGI (reference sequence). The CDR3 is made up of 12 amino acids. The CDR3 loop is CASSTGDSRAFF. The CDR3 coding sequence is TGTGCCAGCAGCACAGGGGACTCCCGAGCTTTCTTT.